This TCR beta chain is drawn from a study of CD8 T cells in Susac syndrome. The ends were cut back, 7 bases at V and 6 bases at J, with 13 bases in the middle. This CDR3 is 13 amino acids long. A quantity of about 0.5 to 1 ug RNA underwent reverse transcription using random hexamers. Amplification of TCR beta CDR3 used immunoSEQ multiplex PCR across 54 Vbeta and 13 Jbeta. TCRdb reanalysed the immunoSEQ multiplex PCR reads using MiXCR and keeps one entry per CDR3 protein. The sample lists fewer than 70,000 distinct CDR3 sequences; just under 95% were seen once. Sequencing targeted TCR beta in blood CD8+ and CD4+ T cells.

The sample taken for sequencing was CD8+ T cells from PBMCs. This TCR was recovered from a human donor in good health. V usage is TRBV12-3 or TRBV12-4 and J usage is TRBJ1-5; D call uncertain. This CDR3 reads CASTPGPPQPQHF. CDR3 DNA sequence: TGTGCCAGCACCCCTGGTCCTCCTCAGCCCCAGCATTTT.